This TCR beta chain was sequenced for a study of T cells in Graves' hyperthyroidism and ophthalmopathy. There were TCR beta CDR3 regions amplified from RNA transcripts. The primer set for the first-round RT-PCR of the TCR CDR3 was HTBI. TCRdb called the multiplex PCR reads again in MiXCR, with one record for every CDR3 protein. The sample has hundreds of thousands of distinct CDR3 sequences; roughly 13% are singletons. This clonotype was recorded many times. The sample consisted of blood. The clonotype was recovered from a woman under 30 with Graves' hyperthyroidism.

CDR3 sequence reads: CASSLGSEGEKLFF. CDR3 DNA: TGCGCCAGCAGCTTGGGCTCAGAGGGTGAAAAACTGTTTTTT. The chain uses TRBV5-1 and TRBJ1-4; no firm D call. The length of the CDR3 is 14 residues. Trimming took off 0 bases at V and 7 bases at J, with 10 bases between the two ends. Per germline, CDR1 SGHRS and CDR2 YFSETQ. The full variable domain, rest sourced from reference TRBV5-1 and TRBJ1-4, is KAGVTQTPRYLIKTRGQQVTLSCSPISGHRSVSWYQQTPGQGLQFLFEYFSETQRNKGNFPGRFSGRQFSNSRSEMNVSTLELGDSALYLCASSLGSEGEKLFFGSGTQLSVL.